This TCR beta chain was retrieved from a study of cytomegalovirus exposure and HLA in healthy donors. The wider study: Early release data held around 80 million unique TCRs from HLA-typed donors.

In germline, CDR1 is MNHNS, CDR2 SASEGT. V lost 7 bases and J lost 5, with 19 bases in between. The CDR3 extends over 15 amino acids. Study-level findings and limits: Another analysis was done later, and it associated around 15,000 TCR beta sequences with HLA alleles at 0.05 false discovery rate.

In its sample, this clone was seen a few times. Its antigen remains unidentified. PCR used 60 Vbeta primers and 13 Jbeta primers. The data were produced by immunoSEQ multiplex PCR, yet TCRdb's version contains in-frame clones alone and is incomplete. The sample shows 95,000 to 150,000 clones, 60% to 80% of them seen only once. The chain links TRBV6-1 to TRBJ2-3; the D gene is possibly TRBD2 (6 bases). The receptor was derived from a woman aged 50 to 60 in good health and CMV-seronegative. Specimen: PBMCs. CDR3 amino acids: CASIKRGGIKDTQYF. The DNA for the CDR3 is TGTGCCAGCATAAAGAGAGGAGGGATTAAAGATACGCAGTATTTT.